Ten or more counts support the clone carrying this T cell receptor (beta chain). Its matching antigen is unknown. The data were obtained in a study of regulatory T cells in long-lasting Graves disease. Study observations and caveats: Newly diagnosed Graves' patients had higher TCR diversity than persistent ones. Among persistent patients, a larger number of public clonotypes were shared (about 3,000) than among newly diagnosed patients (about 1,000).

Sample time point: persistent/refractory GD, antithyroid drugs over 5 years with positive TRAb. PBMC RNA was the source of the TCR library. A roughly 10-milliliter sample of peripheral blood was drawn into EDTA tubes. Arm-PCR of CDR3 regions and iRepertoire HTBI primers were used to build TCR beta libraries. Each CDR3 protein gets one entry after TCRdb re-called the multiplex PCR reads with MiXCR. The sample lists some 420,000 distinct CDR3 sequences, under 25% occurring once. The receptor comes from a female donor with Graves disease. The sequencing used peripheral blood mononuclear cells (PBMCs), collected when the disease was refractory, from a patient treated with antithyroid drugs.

The CDR3 sequence: CASSLAGGLRETQYF. CDR3 sequence (DNA): TGTGCCAGCAGTTTAGCGGGGGGGCTAAGGGAGACCCAGTACTTC. The chain links TRBV28 to TRBJ2-5, with TRBD2 matching 9 bases. This CDR3 region has 15 residues. V dropped 2 bases and J dropped 5; count of bases not matched to a gene: 6. CDR1 and CDR2 from the germline V gene are MDHEN and SYDVKM.